This T cell receptor beta chain was sequenced in a study of neurological immune-mediated disorders. The study, taken as a whole, reports: Whereas HTLV-1-associated myelopathy showed the most TCR clonal expansion, multiple sclerosis showed the least, with levels below those of healthy controls. Phylogenetically, 18 of 34 multiple sclerosis patients' repertoires fell into one related-CDR3 cluster, a possible signature. The absence of shared CDR3 amino acid sequences among expanded clones across subjects suggests private repertoires in all groups.

From germline, CDR1 is SGHVS and CDR2 FQNEAQ. The CDR3 contains 14 residues. V dropped 2 bases and J dropped 2 bases, with 9 bases sitting between them. 5'RACE employing 10-nucleotide random UMIs yielded the cDNA. TCRdb fed the 5' RACE reads into MiXCR, producing one record per CDR3 protein. Of around 60,000 distinct CDR3 sequences listed, about 3.3% were seen once; the top ten hold about 7.1%. At least ten counts were recorded for this clonotype. Its antigen remains unknown. The receptor comes from a woman aged 60-75 years with multiple sclerosis. Sequenced: PBMCs. The chain links TRBV7-8 to TRBJ1-2; weak D call: TRBD1 (5 bases). DNA of the CDR3: TGTGCCAGCAGCTTAAATCGGGGGAACTATGGCTACACCTTC. Its protein is CASSLNRGNYGYTF.